This section outlines one T cell receptor beta chain sequence together with its context. This sample's treatment: oral pan-JAK inhibitor, 5-10 mg twice daily. Trimming removed 4 bases from V and 7 bases from J, with 14 bases in between. The V gene's germline CDR1 is MDHEN and CDR2 SYDVKM. CDR3 size: 13 residues. The data are from a study of CD8+ T cells in alopecia areata. TCR sequencing used cDNA made by reverse transcription of extracted RNA. Libraries were prepared by immunoSEQ multiplex PCR; TCRdb keeps only in-frame clonotypes and omits some of them. This repertoire shows approximately 210,000 clones, approximately 65% found once; its top ten account for 0.95% to 1.5%.

The chain has TRBV28 and TRBJ2-7; maybe TRBD2 (6 bases). The TCR comes from a human donor with alopecia areata. The sequences come from CD4+ T cells sorted from blood, collected around week 42, from a patient treated with tofacitinib. This chain's CDR3 is CASSSPGRGEQYF. CDR3 DNA: TGTGCCAGCAGTTCCCCAGGCCGGGGGGAGCAGTACTTC. Complete variable domain (other parts from reference TRBV28 and TRBJ2-7): DVKVTQSSRYLVKRTGEKVFLECVQDMDHENMFWYRQDPGLGLRLIYFSYDVKMKEKGDIPEGYSVSREKKERFSLILESASTNQTSMYLCASSSPGRGEQYFGPGTRLTVT.